This TCR beta chain is from a study of spatial heterogeneity in lung cancer. Unique molecular identifiers, one per molecule, were present on every TCR cDNA molecule. MiXCR, applied by TCRdb to the 5' RACE reads, yields one record per CDR3 protein. The profile shows 50,000 to 60,000 distinct CDR3 sequences, roughly 7.4% of them singletons. The time point is: blood at routine non-recurrence follow-up after resection. Unsorted samples of tumor, nontumor lung or frozen PBMC had their whole RNA sequenced. Trimming removed 0 bases from V and 2 bases from J, with 14 bases in between. This CDR3 contains 17 residues. Germline loops: CDR1 MGHRA, CDR2 YSYEKL.

The source of this sequence is a female donor with early-stage non-small cell lung cancer. The chain is built from TRBV4-1 and TRBJ1-5, with D maybe TRBD1 (6 bases). The material was PBMCs, obtained at follow-up. The CDR3 DNA reads TGCGCCAGCAGCCAAGAGCCCCCCAGGGGCGGCAATCAGCCCCAGCATTTT. The encoded protein is CASSQEPPRGGNQPQHF.